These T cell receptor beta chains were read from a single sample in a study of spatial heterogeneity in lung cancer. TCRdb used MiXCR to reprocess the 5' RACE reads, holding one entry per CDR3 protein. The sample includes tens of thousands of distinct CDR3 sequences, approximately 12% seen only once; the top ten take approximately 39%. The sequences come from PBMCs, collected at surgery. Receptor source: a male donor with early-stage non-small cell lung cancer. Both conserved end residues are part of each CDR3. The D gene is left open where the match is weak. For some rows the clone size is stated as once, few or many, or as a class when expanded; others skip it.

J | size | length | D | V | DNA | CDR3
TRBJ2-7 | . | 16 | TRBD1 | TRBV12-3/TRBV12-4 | TGTGCCAGCAGCCGAACCCCGGGACAGCACCCTTACCAGCAGTACTTC | CASSRTPGQHPYQQYF
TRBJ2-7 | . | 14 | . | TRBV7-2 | TGTGCCAGCAGTCCCCGGGGTGAATCCTACGAGCAGTACTTC | CASSPRGESYEQYF
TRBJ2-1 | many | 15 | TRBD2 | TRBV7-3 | TGTGCCAGCAGCCAACTAGCGGGAGCCTCGAATGAGCAGTTCTTC | CASSQLAGASNEQFF
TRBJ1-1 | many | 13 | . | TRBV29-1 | TGCAGCGGTTCCGGACATTTGAACACTGAAGCTTTCTTT | CSGSGHLNTEAFF
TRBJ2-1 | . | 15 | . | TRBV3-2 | TGTGCCAGCAGCCCACAGTTCCGAGACTACAATGAGCAGTTCTTC | CASSPQFRDYNEQFF
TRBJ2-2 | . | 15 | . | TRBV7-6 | TGTGCCAGCAGCTTAGGGACAGTGGACACCGGGGAGCTGTTTTTT | CASSLGTVDTGELFF
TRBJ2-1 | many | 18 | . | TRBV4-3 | TGCGCCAGCAGCCAAGTAGCGCCGGGACTTAGCTCCTACAATGAGCAGTTCTTC | CASSQVAPGLSSYNEQFF
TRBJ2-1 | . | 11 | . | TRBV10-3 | TGTGCCATCAGTGAGTGGGTTGAGCAGTTCTTC | CAISEWVEQFF
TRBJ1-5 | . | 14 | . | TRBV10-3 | TGTGCCATCAGTGATAGCCGGGGCGATCAGCCCCAGCATTTT | CAISDSRGDQPQHF
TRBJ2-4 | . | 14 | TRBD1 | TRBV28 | TGTGCCAGCAGTTTATCGCAGGGGGCGTACATTCAGTACTTC | CASSLSQGAYIQYF
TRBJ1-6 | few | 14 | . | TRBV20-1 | TGCAGTGCTAGGGCTGAGTCCTATAATTCACCCCTCCACTTT | CSARAESYNSPLHF
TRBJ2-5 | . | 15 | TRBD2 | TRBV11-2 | TGTGCCAGCAGCTTTTCAGGGCTGGGAGGGGAGACCCAGTACTTC | CASSFSGLGGETQYF
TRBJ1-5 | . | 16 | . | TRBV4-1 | TGCGCCAGCAGCCAACGTATCGCACAGGGTTATGAGCCCCAGCATTTT | CASSQRIAQGYEPQHF
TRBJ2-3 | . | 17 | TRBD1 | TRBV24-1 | TGTGCCACCAGTGATTTGTCCGGGACAGACAGCACAGATACGCAGTATTTT | CATSDLSGTDSTDTQYF
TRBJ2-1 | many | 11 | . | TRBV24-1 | TGTGCCACGCAGGGAAACAATGAGCAGTTCTTC | CATQGNNEQFF
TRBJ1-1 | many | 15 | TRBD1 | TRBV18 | TGTGCCAGCTCACCCACGACAGGGGGGCACACTGAAGCTTTCTTT | CASSPTTGGHTEAFF
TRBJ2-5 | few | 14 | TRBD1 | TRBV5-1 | TGCGCCAGCAGCCCGGACAGGGCTGAAGAGACCCAGTACTTC | CASSPDRAEETQYF
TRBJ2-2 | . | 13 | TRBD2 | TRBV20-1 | TGCAGTGCTTCCGGGACTAGTTTCGGGGAGCTGTTTTTT | CSASGTSFGELFF
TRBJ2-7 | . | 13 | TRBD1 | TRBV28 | TGTGCCAGCAGTATCGCAGGGGGCTACGAGCAGTACTTC | CASSIAGGYEQYF
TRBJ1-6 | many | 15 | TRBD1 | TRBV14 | TGTGCCAGCAGCCAGTTGACAGGGGGCAATTCACCCCTCCACTTT | CASSQLTGGNSPLHF
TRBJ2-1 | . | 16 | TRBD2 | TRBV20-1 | TGCAGTGCTAGAGAACTAGCGGGAGGGCCCCGGGGGAACCTGTTCTTC | CSARELAGGPRGNLFF
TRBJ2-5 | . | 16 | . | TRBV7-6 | TGTGCCAGCAGCGCGCGGGACGGTCTATTACAAGAGACCCAGTACTTC | CASSARDGLLQETQYF
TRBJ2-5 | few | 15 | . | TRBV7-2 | TGTGCCAGCAGCTTAGTTGGCAGCCCTCAAGAGACCCAGTACTTC | CASSLVGSPQETQYF
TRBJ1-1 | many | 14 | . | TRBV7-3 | TGTGCCAGCAGCTTATCCCGTACGAACACTGAAGCTTTCTTT | CASSLSRTNTEAFF
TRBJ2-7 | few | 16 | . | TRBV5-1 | TGCGCCAGCAGCCCCTATTCCGGGACACTTGGTGGCGAGCAGTACTTC | CASSPYSGTLGGEQYF